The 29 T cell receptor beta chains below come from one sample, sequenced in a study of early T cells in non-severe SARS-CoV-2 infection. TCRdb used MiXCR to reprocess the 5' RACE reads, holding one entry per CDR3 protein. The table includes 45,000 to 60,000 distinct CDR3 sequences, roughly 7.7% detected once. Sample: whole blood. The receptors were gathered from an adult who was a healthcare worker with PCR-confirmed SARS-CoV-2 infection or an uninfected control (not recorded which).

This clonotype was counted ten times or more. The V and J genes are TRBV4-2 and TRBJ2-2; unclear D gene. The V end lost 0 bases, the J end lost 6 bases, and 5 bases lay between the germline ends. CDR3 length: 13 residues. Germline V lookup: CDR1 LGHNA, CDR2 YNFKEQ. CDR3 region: CASSQEGPGELFF. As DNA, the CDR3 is TGTGCCAGCAGCCAAGAAGGGCCCGGGGAGCTGTTTTTT.

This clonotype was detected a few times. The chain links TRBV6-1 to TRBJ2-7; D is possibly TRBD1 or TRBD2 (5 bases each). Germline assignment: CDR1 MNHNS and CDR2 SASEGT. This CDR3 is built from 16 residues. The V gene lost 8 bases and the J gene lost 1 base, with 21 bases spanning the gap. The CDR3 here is CASSSERDLGSYEQYF. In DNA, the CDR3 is TGTGCCAGCTCTTCCGAGAGGGACCTGGGGTCCTACGAGCAGTACTTC.

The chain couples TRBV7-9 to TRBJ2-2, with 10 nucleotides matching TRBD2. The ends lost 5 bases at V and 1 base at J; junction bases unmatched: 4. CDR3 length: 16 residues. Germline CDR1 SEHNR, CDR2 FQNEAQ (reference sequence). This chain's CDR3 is CASSASGRGNTGELFF. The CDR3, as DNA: TGTGCCAGCAGCGCTAGCGGGAGAGGGAACACCGGGGAGCTGTTTTTT. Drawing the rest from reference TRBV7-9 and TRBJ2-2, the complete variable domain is DTGVSQNPRHKITKRGQNVTFRCDPISEHNRLYWYRQTLGQGPEFLTYFQNEAQLEKSRLLSDRFSAERPKGSFSTLEIQRTEQGDSAMYLCASSASGRGNTGELFFGEGSRLTVL.

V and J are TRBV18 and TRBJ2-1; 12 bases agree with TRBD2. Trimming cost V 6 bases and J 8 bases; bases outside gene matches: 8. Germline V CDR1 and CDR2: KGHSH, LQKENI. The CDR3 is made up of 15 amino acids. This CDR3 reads CASSLVASGGDEQFF. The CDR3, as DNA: TGTGCCAGCTCCCTCGTGGCTAGCGGGGGGGATGAGCAGTTCTTC.

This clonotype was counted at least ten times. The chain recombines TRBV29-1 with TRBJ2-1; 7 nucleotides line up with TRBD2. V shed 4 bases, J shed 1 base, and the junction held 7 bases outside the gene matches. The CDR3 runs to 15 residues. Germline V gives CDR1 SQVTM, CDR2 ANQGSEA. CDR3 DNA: TGCAGCGTTGTGGCGGGGGTTACGTCCTACAATGAGCAGTTCTTC. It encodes CSVVAGVTSYNEQFF.

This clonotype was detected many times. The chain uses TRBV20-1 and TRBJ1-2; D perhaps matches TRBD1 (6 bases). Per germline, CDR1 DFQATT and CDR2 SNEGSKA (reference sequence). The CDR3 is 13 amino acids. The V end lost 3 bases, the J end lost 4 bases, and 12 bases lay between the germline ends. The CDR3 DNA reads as TGCAGTGCTAGCCCCACAGGGCTCTATGGCTACACCTTC. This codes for CSASPTGLYGYTF.

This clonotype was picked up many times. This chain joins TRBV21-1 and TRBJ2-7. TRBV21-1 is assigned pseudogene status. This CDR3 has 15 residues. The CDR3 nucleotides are TGTGCCAGCAGCAAAGGACCGGATGAAGATTACGAGCAGTACTTC. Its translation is CASSKGPDEDYEQYF.

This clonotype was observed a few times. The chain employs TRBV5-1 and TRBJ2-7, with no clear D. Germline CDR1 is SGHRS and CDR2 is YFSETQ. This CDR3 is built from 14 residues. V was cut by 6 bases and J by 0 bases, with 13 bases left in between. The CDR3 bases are TGCGCCAGCAATAAGGACGATGCCTCCTACGAGCAGTACTTC. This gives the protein CASNKDDASYEQYF.

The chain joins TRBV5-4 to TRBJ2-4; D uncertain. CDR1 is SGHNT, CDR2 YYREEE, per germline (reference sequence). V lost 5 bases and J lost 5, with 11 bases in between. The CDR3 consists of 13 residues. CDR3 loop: CASSFPRENIQYF. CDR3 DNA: TGTGCCAGCAGTTTTCCAAGAGAAAACATTCAGTACTTC.

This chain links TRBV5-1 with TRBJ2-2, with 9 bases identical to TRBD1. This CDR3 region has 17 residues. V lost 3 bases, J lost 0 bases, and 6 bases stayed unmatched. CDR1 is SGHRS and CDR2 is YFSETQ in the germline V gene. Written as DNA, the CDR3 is TGCGCCAGCAGCTCGGGACAGGGTATTGCGAACACCGGGGAGCTGTTTTTT. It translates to CASSSGQGIANTGELFF. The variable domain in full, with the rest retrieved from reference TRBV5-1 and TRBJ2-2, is KAGVTQTPRYLIKTRGQQVTLSCSPISGHRSVSWYQQTPGQGLQFLFEYFSETQRNKGNFPGRFSGRQFSNSRSEMNVSTLELGDSALYLCASSSGQGIANTGELFFGEGSRLTVL.

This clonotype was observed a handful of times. The CDR3: CSAREGGVAFF. CDR3 DNA sequence: TGCAGTGCTAGAGAGGGGGGAGTAGCTTTCTTT. V and J are TRBV20-1 and TRBJ1-1; tentative D call: TRBD1 (5 bases). The CDR3 sequence is 11 residues long. The V end was cut by 0 bases, the J end by 10 bases, with 9 bases between. Germline CDR1 reads DFQATT; CDR2 reads SNEGSKA (reference sequence).

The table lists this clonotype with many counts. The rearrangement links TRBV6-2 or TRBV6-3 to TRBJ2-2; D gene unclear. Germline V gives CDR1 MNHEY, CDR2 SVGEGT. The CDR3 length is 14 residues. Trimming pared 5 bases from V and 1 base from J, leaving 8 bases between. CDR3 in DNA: TGTGCCAGCAGTACCACTCAGAACACCGGGGAGCTGTTTTTT. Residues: CASSTTQNTGELFF.

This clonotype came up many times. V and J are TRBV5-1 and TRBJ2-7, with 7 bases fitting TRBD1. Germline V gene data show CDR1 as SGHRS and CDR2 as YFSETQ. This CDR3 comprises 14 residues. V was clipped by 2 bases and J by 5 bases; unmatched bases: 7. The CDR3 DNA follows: TGCGCCAGCAGCTTCCGGACAGGAAGCCACGAGCAGTACTTC. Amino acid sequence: CASSFRTGSHEQYF.

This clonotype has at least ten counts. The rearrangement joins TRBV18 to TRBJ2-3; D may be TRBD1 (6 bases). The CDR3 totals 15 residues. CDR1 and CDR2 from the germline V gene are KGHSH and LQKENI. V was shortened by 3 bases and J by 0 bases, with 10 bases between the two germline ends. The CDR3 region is CASSPGTLSTDTQYF. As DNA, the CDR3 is TGTGCCAGCTCACCCGGGACACTGAGCACAGATACGCAGTATTTT.

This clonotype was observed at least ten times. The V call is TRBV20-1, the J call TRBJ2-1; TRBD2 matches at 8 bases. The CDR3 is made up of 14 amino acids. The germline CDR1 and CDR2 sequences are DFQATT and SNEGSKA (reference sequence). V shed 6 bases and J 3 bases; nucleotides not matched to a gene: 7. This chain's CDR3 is CSATGTRIYNEQFF. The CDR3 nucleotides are TGCAGTGCGACCGGGACTAGAATCTACAATGAGCAGTTCTTC.

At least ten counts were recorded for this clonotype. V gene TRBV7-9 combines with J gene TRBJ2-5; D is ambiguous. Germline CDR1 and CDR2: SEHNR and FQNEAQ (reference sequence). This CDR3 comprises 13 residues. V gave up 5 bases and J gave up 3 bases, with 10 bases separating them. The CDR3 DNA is TGTGCCAGCAGCCGGACCCTCGAAGAGACCCAGTACTTC. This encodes CASSRTLEETQYF.

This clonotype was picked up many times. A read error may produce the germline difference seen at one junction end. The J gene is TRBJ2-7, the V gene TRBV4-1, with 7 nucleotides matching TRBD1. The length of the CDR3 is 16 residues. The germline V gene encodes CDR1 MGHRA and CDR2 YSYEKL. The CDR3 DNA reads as TGCGCCAGCAGTCAAGCCCACGGACAGGCAATCTACGAGCAGTACTTC. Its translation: CASSQAHGQAIYEQYF.

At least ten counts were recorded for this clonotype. The CDR3 region is CASSRLRGDEQFF. Here the CDR3 DNA reads TGTGCCAGCTCCCGACTTAGGGGGGATGAGCAGTTCTTC. V gene TRBV7-6 combines with J gene TRBJ2-1; possibly TRBD1 or TRBD2 for D (6 bases each). The CDR3 runs 13 residues. Trimming shortened V by 8 bases and J by 8 bases, and 16 bases separated the two germline ends. Per germline, CDR1 SGHVS and CDR2 FNYEAQ. The whole variable domain, remainder taken from reference TRBV7-6 and TRBJ2-1, is GAGVSQSPRYKVTKRGQDVALRCDPISGHVSLYWYRQALGQGPEFLTYFNYEAQQDKSGLPNDRFSAERPEGSISTLTIQRTEQRDSAMYRCASSRLRGDEQFFGPGTRLTVL.

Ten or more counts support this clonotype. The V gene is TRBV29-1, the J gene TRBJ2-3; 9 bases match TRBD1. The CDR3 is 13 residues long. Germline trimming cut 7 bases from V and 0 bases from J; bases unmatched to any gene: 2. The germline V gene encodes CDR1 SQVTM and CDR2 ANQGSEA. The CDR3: CSAGTGSTDTQYF. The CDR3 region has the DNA TGCAGCGCGGGGACAGGGAGCACAGATACGCAGTATTTT.

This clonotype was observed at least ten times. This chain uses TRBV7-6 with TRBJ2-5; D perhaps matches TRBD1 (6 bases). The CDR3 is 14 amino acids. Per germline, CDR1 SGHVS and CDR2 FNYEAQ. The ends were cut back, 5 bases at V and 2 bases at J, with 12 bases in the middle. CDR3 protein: CASSPRTAQETQYF. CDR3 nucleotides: TGTGCCAGCAGCCCCCGGACAGCTCAAGAGACCCAGTACTTC.

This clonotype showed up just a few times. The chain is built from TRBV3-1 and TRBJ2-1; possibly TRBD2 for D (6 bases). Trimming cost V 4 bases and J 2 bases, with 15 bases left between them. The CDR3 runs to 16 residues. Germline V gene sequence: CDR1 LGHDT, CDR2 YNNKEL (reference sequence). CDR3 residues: CASSPNKRGTYNEQFF. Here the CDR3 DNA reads TGTGCCAGCAGCCCAAACAAACGGGGGACCTACAATGAGCAGTTCTTC.

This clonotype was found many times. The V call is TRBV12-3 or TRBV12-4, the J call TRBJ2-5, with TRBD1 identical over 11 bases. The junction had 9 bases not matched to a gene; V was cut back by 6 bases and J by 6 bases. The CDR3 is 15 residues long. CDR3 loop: CASRDSGTGGQTQYF. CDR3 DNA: TGTGCCAGCAGGGACTCCGGGACAGGGGGACAGACCCAGTACTTC.

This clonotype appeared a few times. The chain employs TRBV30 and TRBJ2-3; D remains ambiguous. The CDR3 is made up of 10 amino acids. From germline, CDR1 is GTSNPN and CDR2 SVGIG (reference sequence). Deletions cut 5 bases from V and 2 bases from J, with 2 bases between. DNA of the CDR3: TGTGCCTGGTTCACAGATACGCAGTATTTT. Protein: CAWFTDTQYF.

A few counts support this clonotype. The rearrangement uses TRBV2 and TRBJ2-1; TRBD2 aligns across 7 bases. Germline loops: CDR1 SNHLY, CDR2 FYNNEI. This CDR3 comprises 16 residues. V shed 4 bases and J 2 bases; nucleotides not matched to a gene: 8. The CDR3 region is CASSVSGRETYNEQFF. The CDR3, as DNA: TGTGCCAGCAGTGTGTCCGGGCGGGAGACCTACAATGAGCAGTTCTTC.

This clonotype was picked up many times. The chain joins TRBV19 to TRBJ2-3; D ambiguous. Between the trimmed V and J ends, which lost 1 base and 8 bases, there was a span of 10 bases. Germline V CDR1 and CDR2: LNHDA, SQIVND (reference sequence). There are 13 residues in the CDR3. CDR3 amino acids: CASSIALTGTQYF. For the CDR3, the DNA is TGTGCCAGTAGTATAGCTCTTACGGGTACGCAGTATTTT.

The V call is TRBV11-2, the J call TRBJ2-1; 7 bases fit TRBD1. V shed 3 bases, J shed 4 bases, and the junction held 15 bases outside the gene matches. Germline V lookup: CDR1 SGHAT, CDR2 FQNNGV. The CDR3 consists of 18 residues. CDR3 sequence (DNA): TGTGCCAGCAGCTTGAGTTCGGGACAGACATCGAGGTACAATGAGCAGTTCTTC. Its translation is CASSLSSGQTSRYNEQFF.

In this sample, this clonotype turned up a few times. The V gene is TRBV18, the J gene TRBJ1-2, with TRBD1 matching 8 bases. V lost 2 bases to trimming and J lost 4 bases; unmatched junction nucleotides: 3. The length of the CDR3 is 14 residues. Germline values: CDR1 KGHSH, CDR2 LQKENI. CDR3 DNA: TGTGCCAGCTCACCAGGACAGGGCATCTATGGCTACACCTTC. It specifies CASSPGQGIYGYTF.

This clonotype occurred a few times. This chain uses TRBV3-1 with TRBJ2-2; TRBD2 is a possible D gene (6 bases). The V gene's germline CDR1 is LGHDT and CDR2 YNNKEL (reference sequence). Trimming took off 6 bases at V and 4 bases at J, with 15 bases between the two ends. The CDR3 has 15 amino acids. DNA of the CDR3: TGTGCCAGCAGGGACGGGACTCAGGGCACCGGGGAGCTGTTTTTT. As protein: CASRDGTQGTGELFF.

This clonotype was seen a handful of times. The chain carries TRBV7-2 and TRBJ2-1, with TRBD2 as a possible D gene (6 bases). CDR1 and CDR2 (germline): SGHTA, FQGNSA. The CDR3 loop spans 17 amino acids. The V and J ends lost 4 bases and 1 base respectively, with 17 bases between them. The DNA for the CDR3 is TGTGCCAGCAGCTATTATTTAGCGGTGGCATCCTACAATGAGCAGTTCTTC. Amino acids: CASSYYLAVASYNEQFF.